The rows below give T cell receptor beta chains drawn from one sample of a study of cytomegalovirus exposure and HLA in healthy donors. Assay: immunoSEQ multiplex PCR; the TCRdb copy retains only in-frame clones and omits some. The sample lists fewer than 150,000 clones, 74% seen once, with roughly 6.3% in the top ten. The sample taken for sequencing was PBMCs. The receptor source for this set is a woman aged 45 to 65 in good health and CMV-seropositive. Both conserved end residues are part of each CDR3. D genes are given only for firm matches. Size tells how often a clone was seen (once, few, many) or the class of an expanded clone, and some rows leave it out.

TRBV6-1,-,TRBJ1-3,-,TGTGCCAGCAGTGCCAGTGGAAACACCATATATTTT,CASSASGNTIYF
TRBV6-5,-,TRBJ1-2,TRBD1,TGTGCCAGCAGTTACCGTGGACAGGTCAATGGCTACACCTTC,CASSYRGQVNGYTF
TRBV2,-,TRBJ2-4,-,-,CASSSSGDIQYF
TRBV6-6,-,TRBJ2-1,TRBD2,TGTGCCAGCAGCCCCCTGGCGGGGGGGCCCGGTGAGCAGTTCTTC,CASSPLAGGPGEQFF
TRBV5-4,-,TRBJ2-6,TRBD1,TGTGCCAGCAGCGTTTCAGACAGGGCGGATGGGGCCAACGTCCTGACTTTC,CASSVSDRADGANVLTF
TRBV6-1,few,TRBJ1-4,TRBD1,TGTGCCAGCAGTGGGAGACAGGGCGGATTTCTGTTTTTT,CASSGRQGGFLFF
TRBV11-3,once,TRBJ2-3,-,TGTGCCAGCAGCTTAGGAGCGGGCACAGATACGCAGTATTTT,CASSLGAGTDTQYF
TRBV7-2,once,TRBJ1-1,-,TGTGCCAGCAGCGTGACAGTGAACACTGAAGCTTTCTTT,CASSVTVNTEAFF
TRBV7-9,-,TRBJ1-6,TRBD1,TGTGCCAGCAGCTTAGGTACCGGGACAGGGAATTCACCCCTCCACTTT,CASSLGTGTGNSPLHF
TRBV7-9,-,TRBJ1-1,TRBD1,TGTGCCAGCAGAGAGGGGGACAGTGACGCTTTCTTT,CASREGDSDAFF
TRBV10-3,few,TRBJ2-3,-,TGTGCCATCAGTGAGTCTAACGGGGGGCTGGATACGCAGTATTTT,CAISESNGGLDTQYF
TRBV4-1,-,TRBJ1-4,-,TGCGCCAGCAGCCTGGGGTTACAGGCTAATGAAAAACTGTTTTTT,CASSLGLQANEKLFF
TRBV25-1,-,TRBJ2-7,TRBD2,TGTGCCAGCAGGACAGGACTAGCGGGGTCCTACGAGCAGTACTTC,CASRTGLAGSYEQYF
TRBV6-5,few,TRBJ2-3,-,TGTGCCAGCACCCGGACTGGCACAGATACGCAGTATTTT,CASTRTGTDTQYF
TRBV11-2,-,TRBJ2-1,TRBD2,TGTGCCAGCAGCTTAGGTGTACTAGCGGGGGTATTCGATGAGCAGTTCTTC,CASSLGVLAGVFDEQFF
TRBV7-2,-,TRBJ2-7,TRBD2,TGTGCCAGCAGCTCGACTAGCGGGGATGGCTACGAGCAGTACTTC,CASSSTSGDGYEQYF
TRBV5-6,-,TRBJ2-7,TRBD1,TGTGCCAGCAGCCTGGGACAGGGGTACTACGAGCAGTACTTC,CASSLGQGYYEQYF
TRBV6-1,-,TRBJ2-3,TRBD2,TGTGCCAGCAGGGCCGCGGGGGGCTTCACAGATACGCAGTATTTT,CASRAAGGFTDTQYF
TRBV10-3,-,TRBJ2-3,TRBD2,TGTGCCATTACTAGCGGGGTTTCAGATACGCAGTATTTT,CAITSGVSDTQYF
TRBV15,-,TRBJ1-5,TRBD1,TGTGCCACCAGCAGCTCCTTTGGGGGACAGGGCTATCAGCCCCAGCATTTT,CATSSSFGGQGYQPQHF
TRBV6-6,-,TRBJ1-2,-,TGTGCCAGCAGTTTGACAGACTATGGCTACACCTTC,CASSLTDYGYTF
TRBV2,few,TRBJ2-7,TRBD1,TGTGCCAGCTACCAGGACAGGGGTGCGGGCGAGCAGTACTTC,CASYQDRGAGEQYF
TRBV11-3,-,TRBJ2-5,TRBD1,TGTGCCAGCAGCCCTCGGACACCGACAGGGGGCGCGACCCAGTACTTC,CASSPRTPTGGATQYF
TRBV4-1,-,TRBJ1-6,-,TGCGCCAGCAGCCAAGAAGGGGCTGATTCACCCCTCCACTTT,CASSQEGADSPLHF
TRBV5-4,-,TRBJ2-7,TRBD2,TGTGCCAGCAGCTCCGGACTAGCGGGGGATGAGCAGTACTTC,CASSSGLAGDEQYF
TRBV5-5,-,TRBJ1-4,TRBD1,TGTGCCAGCAGCCTTTTTACAGGGGGTGAAGAAAAACTGTTTTTT,CASSLFTGGEEKLFF
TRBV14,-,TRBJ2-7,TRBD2,TGTGCCAGCAGCGCCCGGGACTACAACCCTCTATTTCGGTACTTC,CASSARDYNPLFRYF
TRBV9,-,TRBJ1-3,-,TGTGCCAGCAGCGTTCAGGGTGGGAACACCATATATTTT,CASSVQGGNTIYF
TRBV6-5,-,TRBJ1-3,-,TGTGCCAGCAGGGGAGGGGTCTCTGGAAACACCATATATTTT,CASRGGVSGNTIYF
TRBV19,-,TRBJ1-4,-,TGTGCCAGTAGTATTTCCTTTGGGGGCGCCGTCGGTGAAAAACTGTTTTTT,CASSISFGGAVGEKLFF
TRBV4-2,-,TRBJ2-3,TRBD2,TGTGCCAGCAGCCAACGGTCGGCCGGGGGGGCAACAGATACGCAGTATTTT,CASSQRSAGGATDTQYF
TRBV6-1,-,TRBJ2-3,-,TGTGCCAGCAGTGTCGAGGATGCCACAGATACGCAGTATTTT,CASSVEDATDTQYF
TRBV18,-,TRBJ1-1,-,TGTGCCAGCTCACCGGGACTTAACACTGAAGCTTTCTTT,CASSPGLNTEAFF
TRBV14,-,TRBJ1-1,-,TGTGCCAGCAGCCAAATCGCGGGGGGTGAAGCTTTCTTT,CASSQIAGGEAFF
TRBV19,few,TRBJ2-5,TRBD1,TGTGCCAGTGGGGGGACAGGGAGGCAGACCCAGTACTTC,CASGGTGRQTQYF
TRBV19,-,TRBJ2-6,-,TGTGCCAGTAGTACAACAGGGCCTGGGGCCAACGTCCTGACTTTC,CASSTTGPGANVLTF
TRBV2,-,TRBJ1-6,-,TGTGCCAGCAGGATCGGGAGGGAGGGAGCACCCCTCCACTTT,CASRIGREGAPLHF